This is a list of T cell receptor beta chains from one sample in a study of beta chain features in type 1 diabetes. Sequenced by immunoSEQ multiplex PCR; TCRdb stores in-frame clones only, minus some. The sample contains under 950,000 clones, roughly 17% of which appear only once. The sequenced sample was naive CD4+ T cells from blood. These receptors were collected from a woman under 30 in good health. The CDR3 runs from the conserved cysteine through the conserved F or W. The order of the fields is CDR3 DNA, CDR3 protein, V gene, D gene, clone size, CDR3 length, J gene. A D gene is named only where the DNA matches it firmly. Part of the rows lack a size; the others show once, few, many or a class for expanded clones.

TGTGCCAGCAGCCAAGAGGGGCTTGGTGAGCAGTTCTTC	CASSQEGLGEQFF	TRBV4-2	NA	NA	13	TRBJ2-1
TGTGCCAGCAAGGACAGGCCGATGTTGACCACAGATACGCAGTATTTT	CASKDRPMLTTDTQYF	TRBV27	TRBD1	few	16	TRBJ2-3
TGTGCCAGCAGCGGTGCGGGCTTTGCTCAGCCCCAGCATTTT	CASSGAGFAQPQHF	TRBV25-1	NA	few	14	TRBJ1-5
TGTGCCAGCAGTTACCGGGAGAACACAGATACGCAGTATTTT	CASSYRENTDTQYF	TRBV6-6	NA	NA	14	TRBJ2-3
TGCAGCGTTGATTGGGCCCGGACCACAGATACGCAGTATTTT	CSVDWARTTDTQYF	TRBV29-1	NA	few	14	TRBJ2-3
TGTGCCAGCAGCTTAGGCAGGGGTGGAAACACCATATATTTT	CASSLGRGGNTIYF	TRBV7-2	NA	NA	14	TRBJ1-3
TGTGCCATCAGTGAACAGGGCCTTGAAGCTTTCTTT	CAISEQGLEAFF	TRBV10-3	NA	few	12	TRBJ1-1
TGTGCCAGCAGCCAAGCATCCTCCGGGACAGGTTTAACCTACGAGCAGTACTTC	CASSQASSGTGLTYEQYF	TRBV4-2	TRBD1	few	18	TRBJ2-7
TGTGCCAGCAGCGCGGCGGGGGTCCAAGAGACCCAGTACTTC	CASSAAGVQETQYF	TRBV7-2	TRBD2	NA	14	TRBJ2-5
TGCGCCAGCAGCTTGGCCGGGGACGTTTTCTACTTC	CASSLAGDVFYF	TRBV5-1	NA	NA	12	TRBJ2-5
TGTGCCACCCGTCCGACAGGGGGCAAGGTGGAGACCCAGTACTTC	CATRPTGGKVETQYF	TRBV15	TRBD1	NA	15	TRBJ2-5
TGTGCCAGCAGACCTCCAGGTGGAGGCTACACCTTC	CASRPPGGGYTF	TRBV28	NA	few	12	TRBJ1-2
TGTGCCAGCAGCCAAGTCCGAATTCACTATGGCTACACCTTC	CASSQVRIHYGYTF	TRBV4-2	NA	few	14	TRBJ1-2
TGTGCCACCAGCAGAGGACAGGGGGCTCAGGAGCAGTACTTC	CATSRGQGAQEQYF	TRBV15	TRBD1	NA	14	TRBJ2-7
TGTGCCAGCAGCCGAAGACTAGCGGCTCAGGAGACCCAGTACTTC	CASSRRLAAQETQYF	TRBV7-8	TRBD2	NA	15	TRBJ2-5
TGTGCCAGCAGCTTAGCCCAGACCCAGTACTTC	CASSLAQTQYF	TRBV11-2	NA	NA	11	TRBJ2-5
TGTGCCAGCTCACCAAATGCGAACACCGGGGAGCTGTTTTTT	CASSPNANTGELFF	TRBV18	NA	NA	14	TRBJ2-2
TGTGCCAGCCGTGGGACTAGCGGGAGTGGTGAGCAGTACTTC	CASRGTSGSGEQYF	TRBV27	TRBD2	few	14	TRBJ2-7
TGTGCCAGCAGACAGGGGTACGAGCAGTACTTC	CASRQGYEQYF	TRBV6-6	TRBD1	NA	11	TRBJ2-7
TGTGCCAGCAGCCAAATGACAGGGAGGTTTGGCTACACCTTC	CASSQMTGRFGYTF	TRBV14	TRBD1	NA	14	TRBJ1-2
TGTGCCAGCGGGACTAGCGGGAGTATTGCCTACGAGCAGTACTTC	CASGTSGSIAYEQYF	TRBV28	TRBD2	NA	15	TRBJ2-7
TGTGCCAGCAGAGCCGGGACAGGGGTTCTGGGCTATGGCTACACCTTC	CASRAGTGVLGYGYTF	TRBV28	TRBD1	NA	16	TRBJ1-2
TGTGCCAGCAGTTCGGGACCTTTGAACACTGAAGCTTTCTTT	CASSSGPLNTEAFF	TRBV27	NA	NA	14	TRBJ1-1
TGTGCCAGCAGTGAATGGACTGAAGGCACTGAAGCTTTCTTT	CASSEWTEGTEAFF	TRBV25-1	NA	NA	14	TRBJ1-1
TGTGCCAGCTCACCACCGACCGGGGACAAAAACATTCAGTACTTC	CASSPPTGDKNIQYF	TRBV18	NA	few	15	TRBJ2-4
TGCGCCAGCAGCTTGGGCGGGAGCTTAGAGACCCAGTACTTC	CASSLGGSLETQYF	TRBV5-1	TRBD2	NA	14	TRBJ2-5
TGTGCCAGCAGTCGTCGACTAGATCAAAACAATGAGCAGTTCTTC	CASSRRLDQNNEQFF	TRBV6-6	NA	few	15	TRBJ2-1
TGTGCCAGCTCTAGCGGGAGTTCCAGGAATGAGCAGTTCTTC	CASSSGSSRNEQFF	TRBV18	TRBD2	few	14	TRBJ2-1
TGTGCCAGCAGCCAAGTATTAGAGGGTGTCGGTGAAAAACTGTTTTTT	CASSQVLEGVGEKLFF	TRBV6-6	NA	few	16	TRBJ1-4
TGTGCCAGCAGCTTAAACCCAGGGTCGAACACTGAAGCTTTCTTT	CASSLNPGSNTEAFF	TRBV7-9	NA	few	15	TRBJ1-1
TGTGCCAGCAGCCTTACCAATGAGGGTGAAAAACTGTTTTTT	CASSLTNEGEKLFF	TRBV7-9	NA	NA	14	TRBJ1-4
TGTGCCAGCAGCCCTAGCGGGGACAGAAACATTCAGTACTTC	CASSPSGDRNIQYF	TRBV7-9	TRBD2	few	14	TRBJ2-4
TGTGCCAGCAGCTCGGGAAGACAGGCCTACGAGCAGTACTTC	CASSSGRQAYEQYF	TRBV11-2	NA	NA	14	TRBJ2-7
TGTGCCAGCAGCTCGCAGATGGGCGGGGAGCTGTTTTTT	CASSSQMGGELFF	TRBV7-2	NA	NA	13	TRBJ2-2
TGTGCCAGCAGCCCGAGGACCGTGGCAGAGACCCAGTACTTC	CASSPRTVAETQYF	TRBV7-8	NA	few	14	TRBJ2-5
TGTGCCAGCCGCGAAGAGGGTGGCGAGCAGTACTTC	CASREEGGEQYF	TRBV2	NA	NA	12	TRBJ2-7
TGTGCCAGCAGCTCCTGGGGAGATGATCATGAGCAGTTCTTC	CASSSWGDDHEQFF	TRBV11-3	NA	NA	14	TRBJ2-1
TGCGCCAGCAGCCAAGATCCTAGCGGGAGGGCCTTGGGCGGGGAGCTGTTTTTT	CASSQDPSGRALGGELFF	TRBV4-1	TRBD2	NA	18	TRBJ2-2
TGTGCCATCTACAGGGGGCCGAACGCTGAAGCTTTCTTT	CAIYRGPNAEAFF	TRBV28	TRBD1	few	13	TRBJ1-1
TGTGCCAGCAGCTTACTAGGACAGGGTATCCCTGAAGCTTTCTTT	CASSLLGQGIPEAFF	TRBV7-2	TRBD1	NA	15	TRBJ1-1